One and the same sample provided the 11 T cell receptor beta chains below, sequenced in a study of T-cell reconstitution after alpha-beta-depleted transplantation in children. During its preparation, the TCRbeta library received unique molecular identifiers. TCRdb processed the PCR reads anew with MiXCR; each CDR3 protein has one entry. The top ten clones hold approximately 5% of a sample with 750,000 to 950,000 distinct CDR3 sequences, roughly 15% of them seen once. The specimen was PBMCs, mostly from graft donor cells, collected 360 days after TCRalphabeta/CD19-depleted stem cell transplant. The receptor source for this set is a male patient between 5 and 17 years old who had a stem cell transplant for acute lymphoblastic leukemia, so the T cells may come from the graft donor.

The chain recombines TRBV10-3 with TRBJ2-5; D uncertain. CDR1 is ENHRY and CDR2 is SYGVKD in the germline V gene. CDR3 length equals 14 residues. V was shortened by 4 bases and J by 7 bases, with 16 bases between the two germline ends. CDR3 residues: CAISGQNHAATQYF. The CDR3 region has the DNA TGTGCCATCAGTGGCCAGAACCACGCGGCGACCCAGTACTTC.

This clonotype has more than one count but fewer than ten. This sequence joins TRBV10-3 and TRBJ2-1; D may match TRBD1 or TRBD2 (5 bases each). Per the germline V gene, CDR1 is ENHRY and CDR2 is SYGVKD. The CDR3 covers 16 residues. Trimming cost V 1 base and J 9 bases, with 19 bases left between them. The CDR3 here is CAISEFGTAAEVEQFF. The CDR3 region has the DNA TGTGCCATCAGTGAGTTTGGGACGGCCGCAGAGGTTGAGCAGTTCTTC.

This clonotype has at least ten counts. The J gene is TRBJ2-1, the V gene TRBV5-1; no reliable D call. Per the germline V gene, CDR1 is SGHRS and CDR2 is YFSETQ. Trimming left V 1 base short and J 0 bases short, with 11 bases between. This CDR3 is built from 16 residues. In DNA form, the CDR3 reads TGCGCCAGCAGCTTGAAGTCTTCTAGCTCCTACAATGAGCAGTTCTTC. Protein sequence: CASSLKSSSSYNEQFF.

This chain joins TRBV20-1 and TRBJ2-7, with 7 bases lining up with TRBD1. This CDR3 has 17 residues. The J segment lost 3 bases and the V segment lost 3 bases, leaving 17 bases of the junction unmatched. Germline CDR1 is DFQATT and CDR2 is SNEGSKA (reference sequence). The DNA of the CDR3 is TGCAGTGCTAGGGACAGGCCCATTCTAAGAAGAGGCTACGAGCAGTACTTC. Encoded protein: CSARDRPILRRGYEQYF.

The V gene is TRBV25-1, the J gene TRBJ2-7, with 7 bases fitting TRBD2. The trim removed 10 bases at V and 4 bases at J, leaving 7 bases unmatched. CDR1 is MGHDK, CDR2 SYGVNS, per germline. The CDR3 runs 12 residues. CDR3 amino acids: CAIGSAGYEQYF. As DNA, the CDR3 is TGTGCCATTGGTTCAGCGGGGTACGAGCAGTACTTC.

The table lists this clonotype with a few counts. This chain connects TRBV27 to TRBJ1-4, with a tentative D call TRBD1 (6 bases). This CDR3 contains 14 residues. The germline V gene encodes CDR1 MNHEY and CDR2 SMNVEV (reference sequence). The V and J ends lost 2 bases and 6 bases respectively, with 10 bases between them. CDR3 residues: CASSLDRIDEKLFF. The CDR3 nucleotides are TGTGCCAGCAGTTTAGACAGGATTGATGAAAAACTGTTTTTT.

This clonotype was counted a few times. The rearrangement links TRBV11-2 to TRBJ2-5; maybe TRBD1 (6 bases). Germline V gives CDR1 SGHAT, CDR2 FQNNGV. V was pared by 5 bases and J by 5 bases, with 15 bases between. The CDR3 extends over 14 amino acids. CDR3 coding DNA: TGTGCCAGCAGCCACAGGGTTATTTGGGAGACCCAGTACTTC. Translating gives CASSHRVIWETQYF.

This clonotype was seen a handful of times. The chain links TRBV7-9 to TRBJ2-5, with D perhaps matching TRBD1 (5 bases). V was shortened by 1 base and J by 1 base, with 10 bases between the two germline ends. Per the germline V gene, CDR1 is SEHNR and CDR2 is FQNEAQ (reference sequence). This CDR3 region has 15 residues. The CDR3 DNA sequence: TGTGCCAGCAGCTTAGAATACAGGCGCCAAGAGACCCAGTACTTC. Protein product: CASSLEYRRQETQYF.

The DNA for the CDR3 is TGCGCCAGCACGGGGGAGAATTCCTACAATGAGCAGTTCTTC. It yields the protein CASTGENSYNEQFF. The rearrangement joins TRBV5-1 to TRBJ2-1, with a possible D match to TRBD2 (6 bases). This CDR3 region has 14 residues. Germline loops: CDR1 SGHRS, CDR2 YFSETQ. Trimming removed 6 bases at V and 1 base at J, with 11 bases between.

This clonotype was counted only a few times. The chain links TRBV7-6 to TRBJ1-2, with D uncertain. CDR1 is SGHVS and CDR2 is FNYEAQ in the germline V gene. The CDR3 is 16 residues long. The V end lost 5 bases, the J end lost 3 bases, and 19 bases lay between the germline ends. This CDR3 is CASSPYITGTDYGYTF. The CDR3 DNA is TGTGCCAGCAGCCCATATATAACGGGTACCGACTATGGCTACACCTTC.

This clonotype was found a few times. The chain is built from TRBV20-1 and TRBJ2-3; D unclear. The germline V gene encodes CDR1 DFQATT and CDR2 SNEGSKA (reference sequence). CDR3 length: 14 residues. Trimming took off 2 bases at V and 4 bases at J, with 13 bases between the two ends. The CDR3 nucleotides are TGCAGTGCTAGAAAATACCTCGTAGCAGATACGCAGTATTTT. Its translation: CSARKYLVADTQYF.